This T cell receptor beta chain was identified during a study of graft-versus-host responses after intestinal transplantation. Study summary: Induction using anti-thymocyte globulin, followed by tacrolimus and steroids for approximately three years, was given to all recipients.

TCRdb's copy holds only in-frame clones and misses some; the assay was immunoSEQ multiplex PCR. Of 90,000 to 120,000 clones detected, roughly 90% appear once; the ten largest clones hold less than 0.85%. Regarding this clone: The antigen remains undetermined.

This CDR3 region has 14 residues. V gave up 4 bases and J gave up 2 bases, with 13 bases separating them. The germline gives CDR1 SGHRS, CDR2 YFSETQ. V is TRBV5-1 and J is TRBJ2-7; D uncertain. The sample consisted of unstimulated CD4+ T cells sorted from spleen or lymph node cells, taken before transplant. The clonotype originates from a human donor who was the organ donor for an intestinal transplant. The CDR3 protein is CASSPWTDTYEQYF. The CDR3 DNA reads TGCGCCAGCAGCCCGTGGACGGATACCTACGAGCAGTACTTC.